A selection of T cell receptor beta chains follows, all from one sample in a study of T-cell reconstitution after alpha-beta-depleted transplantation in children. TCRdb reanalysed the PCR reads using MiXCR and keeps one entry per CDR3 protein. The data contain 450,000 to 550,000 distinct CDR3 sequences, about an eighth of them seen just once; the ten biggest clones take up approximately 15%. The sample in question was PBMCs, mostly from graft donor cells, obtained 180 days after TCRalphabeta/CD19-depleted stem cell transplant. These receptors were collected from a female patient younger than 10 who had a stem cell transplant for aplastic anemia, so the T cells may come from the graft donor. Both conserved end residues are part of each CDR3. The D gene is left open where the match is weak. For some rows the clone size is stated as once, few or many, or as a class when expanded; others skip it.

D gene	V gene	J gene	clone size	CDR3 DNA	CDR3 protein
.	TRBV12-3/TRBV12-4	TRBJ1-2	many	TGTGCCAGCACCCTCGATAAAGGGGTGGACTATGGCTACACCTTC	CASTLDKGVDYGYTF
.	TRBV4-2	TRBJ2-3	few	TGTGCCAGCAGCCAAACTGCTGTCGTGGGAGCCGATACGCAGTATTTT	CASSQTAVVGADTQYF
.	TRBV7-9	TRBJ1-2	.	TGTGCCAGCAGCTTAGCCCTTGAACATGGCTACACCTTC	CASSLALEHGYTF
TRBD2	TRBV20-1	TRBJ2-1	.	TGCAGTGCTAACCGCCCGGGACTAGCGGGAGTCCATGAGCAGTTCTTC	CSANRPGLAGVHEQFF
.	TRBV7-9	TRBJ1-5	many	TGTGCCAGCGGAGTTAGCAATCAGCCCCAGCATTTT	CASGVSNQPQHF
TRBD2	TRBV7-6	TRBJ2-7	few	TGTGCCAGCAGCGCTAGCGGGGGTAGCTCCTACGAGCAGTACTTC	CASSASGGSSYEQYF
.	TRBV12-3/TRBV12-4	TRBJ2-1	many	TGTGCCAGCAGAGAGCGTGGGGAGCAGTTCTTC	CASRERGEQFF
TRBD2	TRBV10-2	TRBJ2-1	few	TGCGCCAGCAGTGAGTCACGTCTAGCTAGCGGGGGCGCGGGGGAGCAGTTCTTC	CASSESRLASGGAGEQFF
.	TRBV14	TRBJ2-6	many	TGTGCCAGCAGCCTGACTCGGTCAGGGGCCAACGTCCTGACTTTC	CASSLTRSGANVLTF
.	TRBV7-2	TRBJ2-3	few	TGTGCCAGCAGCTTAGTGTGGTTTCGAAGGGGCACAGATACGCAGTATTTT	CASSLVWFRRGTDTQYF
TRBD1	TRBV27	TRBJ1-2	.	TGTGCCAGCAGTTCTCGGGACAGCTATGGCTACACCTTC	CASSSRDSYGYTF
.	TRBV12-3/TRBV12-4	TRBJ1-5	.	TGTGCCAGCAGTCCGAACCCCTTAGGAAGACAGCCCCAGCATTTT	CASSPNPLGRQPQHF
.	TRBV13	TRBJ1-4	few	TGTGCCAGCAGCAACAGCTATAATGAAAAACTGTTTTTT	CASSNSYNEKLFF